The 14 T cell receptor beta chains below all came from one sample that was sequenced in a study of blood T cell repertoires in COVID-19. Libraries were prepared by immunoSEQ multiplex PCR; TCRdb keeps only in-frame clonotypes and omits some of them. This sample has some 100,000 clones, with around nine tenths found just once. Sequenced: peripheral blood. These TCRs come from a man over 45 with acute or convalescent COVID-19.

The chain employs TRBV6-6 and TRBJ1-4, with D possibly TRBD1 on 6 matching bases. The CDR3 has 14 residues. Trimming removed 6 bases from V and 0 bases from J, with 8 bases in between. Germline V gene sequence: CDR1 MNHNY, CDR2 SVGAGI (reference sequence). The CDR3 region has the DNA TGTGCCAGCAGGGCAGGGGCAACTAATGAAAAACTGTTTTTT. As protein: CASRAGATNEKLFF.

The chain uses TRBV18 and TRBJ1-5; 7 bases map to TRBD1. V was pared by 1 base and J by 2 bases, with 5 bases of the junction left unmatched. The CDR3 extends over 16 amino acids. CDR1 and CDR2 from the germline V gene are KGHSH and LQKENI. DNA of the CDR3: TGTGCCAGCTCACCACAAGAGGGGGCGGGCAATCAGCCCCAGCATTTT. Its protein is CASSPQEGAGNQPQHF.

The V call is TRBV12-5, the J call TRBJ2-7, with D perhaps matching TRBD1 (5 bases). Trimming took 5 bases from V and 1 from J, leaving 18 bases between them. The CDR3 runs 16 residues. The V gene's germline CDR1 is LGHNT and CDR2 FRNRAP. CDR3 region: CASGPLRYKGSYEQYF. In nucleotides, the CDR3 is TGTGCTAGTGGTCCCCTCCGTTACAAGGGGTCCTACGAGCAGTACTTC.

This clone showed up just once. This rearrangement joins TRBV19 to TRBJ2-1, with TRBD2 matching 15 bases. Germline CDR1 reads LNHDA; CDR2 reads SQIVND (reference sequence). This CDR3 contains 18 residues. V dropped 0 bases and J dropped 4; count of bases not matched to a gene: 4. In DNA, the CDR3 is TGTGCCAGTAGTATAGATTGGACTAGCGGGAGGGGGTACAATGAGCAGTTCTTC. Its translation is CASSIDWTSGRGYNEQFF.

The gene calls are TRBV28 and TRBJ2-2; the D is unclear. The V gene's germline CDR1 is MDHEN and CDR2 SYDVKM. V shed 9 bases and J shed 3 bases, with 5 bases lying between them. The CDR3 sequence is 11 residues long. The CDR3 DNA reads as TGTGCCAGTCGGTACACCGGGGAGCTGTTTTTT. Translating it yields CASRYTGELFF.

This chain joins TRBV11-3 and TRBJ1-2; 7 nucleotides match TRBD1. Germline V lookup: CDR1 SGHNT, CDR2 YENEEA. The J segment lost 4 bases and the V segment lost 4 bases, leaving 9 bases of the junction unmatched. This CDR3 has 15 amino acids. In DNA form, the CDR3 reads TGTGCCAGCAGCTCTAAACAGGGGTATGGCTATGGCTACACCTTC. It yields the protein CASSSKQGYGYGYTF. Using reference TRBV11-3 and TRBJ1-2 for the parts outside the CDR3, the full variable domain is EAGVVQSPRYKIIEKKQPVAFWCNPISGHNTLYWYLQNLGQGPELLIRYENEEAVDDSQLPKDRFSAERLKGVDSTLKIQPAELGDSAVYLCASSSKQGYGYGYTFGSGTRLTVV.

This clone has a handful of counts. The genes are TRBV24-1 and TRBJ2-2; 8 bases are shared with TRBD2. The V gene end was trimmed by 1 base and the J gene end by 6 bases; junction bases not matched to a gene: 9. Per germline, CDR1 KGHDR and CDR2 SFDVKD. The CDR3 is made up of 17 amino acids. The CDR3 bases are TGTGCCACCAGTGATTTTCGGGGGGGCGCAAGGGCCGGGGAGCTGTTTTTT. Amino acid sequence: CATSDFRGGARAGELFF.

In this sample, this clone turned up a few times. This sequence joins TRBV2 and TRBJ2-5; D gene unclear. The CDR3 has 14 amino acids. Germline CDR1 and CDR2: SNHLY and FYNNEI. V lost 4 bases to trimming and J lost 0 bases, with 9 bases between them. CDR3 amino acids: CASSVDWYQETQYF. In DNA, the CDR3 is TGTGCCAGCAGTGTTGACTGGTACCAAGAGACCCAGTACTTC.

This clone is a singleton in its sample. The genes are TRBV28 and TRBJ1-2; 12 positions agree with TRBD1. The V gene end was trimmed by 2 bases and the J gene end by 4 bases; junction bases not matched to a gene: 5. The CDR3 length is 16 residues. Germline CDR1 is MDHEN and CDR2 is SYDVKM. Here the CDR3 DNA reads TGTGCCAGCAGTTTAGGGGGACAGGGGGCGAGCTATGGCTACACCTTC. Encoded protein: CASSLGGQGASYGYTF.

CDR3 in DNA: TGTGCCAGCAGTGAGGGGGCCCCCTACGAGCAGTACTTC. Its protein product is CASSEGAPYEQYF. The chain links TRBV27 to TRBJ2-7, with TRBD1 identical over 7 bases. The length of the CDR3 is 13 residues. Germline V CDR1 and CDR2: MNHEY, SMNVEV (reference sequence). With 5 bases clipped from V and 2 bases from J, the junction kept 3 bases outside the gene matches.

This chain joins TRBV9 and TRBJ1-1, with 7 bases identical to TRBD1. The CDR3 covers 15 residues. J lost 3 bases, V lost 3 bases, and 8 bases had no gene match. Germline V gives CDR1 SGDLS, CDR2 YYNGEE. The CDR3 region is CASSANRGRDTEAFF. The CDR3 DNA is TGTGCCAGCAGCGCCAACAGGGGCAGGGACACTGAAGCTTTCTTT.

The gene calls are TRBV29-1 and TRBJ1-1; D gene unclear. Germline V gives CDR1 SQVTM, CDR2 ANQGSEA. The CDR3 contains 14 residues. The germline V and J ends were trimmed by 4 bases and 0 bases, with 12 bases remaining between them. The CDR3 DNA reads as TGCAGCGTTGTGGGCGCGGGATTGAACACTGAAGCTTTCTTT. Encoded protein: CSVVGAGLNTEAFF.

The V gene is TRBV28, the J gene TRBJ2-1; the D is unclear. The V gene lost 2 bases and the J gene lost 5 bases, with 10 bases spanning the gap. Looked up from germline, CDR1 is MDHEN and CDR2 is SYDVKM. The length of the CDR3 is 14 residues. The CDR3 loop is CASSLTQLNNEQFF. The CDR3 region has the DNA TGTGCCAGCAGTTTAACACAGCTTAACAATGAGCAGTTCTTC.

The chain links TRBV5-4 to TRBJ2-7; 11 nucleotides match TRBD1. Germline V gene sequence: CDR1 SGHNT, CDR2 YYREEE (reference sequence). The CDR3 consists of 16 residues. With V trimmed by 3 bases and J by 3 bases, 8 bases remained unmatched. CDR3 sequence: CASSSGQGGVGYEQYF. The DNA of the CDR3 is TGTGCCAGCAGCTCGGGACAGGGGGGAGTTGGCTACGAGCAGTACTTC.